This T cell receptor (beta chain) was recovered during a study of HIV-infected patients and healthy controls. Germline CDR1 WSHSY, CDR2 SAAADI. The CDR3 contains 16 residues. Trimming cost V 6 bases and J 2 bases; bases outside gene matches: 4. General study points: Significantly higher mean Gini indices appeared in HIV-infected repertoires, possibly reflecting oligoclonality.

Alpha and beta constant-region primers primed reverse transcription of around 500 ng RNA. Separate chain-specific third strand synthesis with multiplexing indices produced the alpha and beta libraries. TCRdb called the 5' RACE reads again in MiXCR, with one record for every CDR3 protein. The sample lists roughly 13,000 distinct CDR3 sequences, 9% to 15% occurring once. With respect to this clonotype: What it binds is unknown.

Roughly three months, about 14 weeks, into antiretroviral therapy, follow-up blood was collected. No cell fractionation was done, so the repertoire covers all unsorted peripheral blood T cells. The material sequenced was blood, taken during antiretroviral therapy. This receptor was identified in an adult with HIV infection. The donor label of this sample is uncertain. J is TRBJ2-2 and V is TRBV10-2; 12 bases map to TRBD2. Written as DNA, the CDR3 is TGCGCCAGCAGACAAGGACTAGCGGGAAACACCGGGGAGCTGTTTTTT. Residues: CASRQGLAGNTGELFF.